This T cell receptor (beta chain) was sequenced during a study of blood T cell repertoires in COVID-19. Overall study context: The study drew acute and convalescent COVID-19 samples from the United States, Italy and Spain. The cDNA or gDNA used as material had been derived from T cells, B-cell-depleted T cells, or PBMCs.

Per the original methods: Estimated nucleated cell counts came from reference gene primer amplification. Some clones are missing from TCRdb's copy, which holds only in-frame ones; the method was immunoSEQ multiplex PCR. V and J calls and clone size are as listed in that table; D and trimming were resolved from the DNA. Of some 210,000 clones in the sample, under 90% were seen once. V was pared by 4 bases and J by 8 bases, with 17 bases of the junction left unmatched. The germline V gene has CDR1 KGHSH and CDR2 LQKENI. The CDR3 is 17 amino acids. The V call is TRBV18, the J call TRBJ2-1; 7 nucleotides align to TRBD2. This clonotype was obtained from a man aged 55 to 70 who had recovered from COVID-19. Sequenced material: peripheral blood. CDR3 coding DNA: TGTGCCAGCTCACAAGTAGGGCCCACGGGGGGTTACCATGAGCAGTTCTTC. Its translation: CASSQVGPTGGYHEQFF.